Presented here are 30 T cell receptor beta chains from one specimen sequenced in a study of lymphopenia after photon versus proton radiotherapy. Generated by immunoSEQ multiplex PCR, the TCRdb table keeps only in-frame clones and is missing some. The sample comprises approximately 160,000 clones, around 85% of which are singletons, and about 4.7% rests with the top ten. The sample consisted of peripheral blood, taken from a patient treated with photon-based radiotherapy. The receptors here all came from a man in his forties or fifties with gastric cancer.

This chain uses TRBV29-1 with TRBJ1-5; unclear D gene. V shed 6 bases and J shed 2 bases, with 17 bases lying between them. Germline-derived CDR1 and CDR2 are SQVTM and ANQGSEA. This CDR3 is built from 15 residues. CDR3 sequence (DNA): TGCAGCGTCGTAGTGGGGTTGACGGGCAATCAGCCCCAGCATTTT. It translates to CSVVVGLTGNQPQHF.

CDR3 sequence (DNA): TGTGCCAGCAGCTTAGATCAAGCCCCCGGGGGCTACACCTTC. It specifies CASSLDQAPGGYTF. The chain has TRBV11-2 and TRBJ1-2; no firm D call. Looked up from germline, CDR1 is SGHAT and CDR2 is FQNNGV. This CDR3 contains 14 residues. V was pared by 0 bases and J by 8 bases, with 13 bases between.

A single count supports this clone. The CDR3 spells CASSLAGISGSSYEQYF. The CDR3 nucleotides read TGCGCCAGCAGCTTGGCCGGGATCAGCGGGAGCTCCTACGAGCAGTACTTC. The J gene is TRBJ2-7, the V gene TRBV5-1; 8 bases agree with TRBD2. CDR1 and CDR2 (germline): SGHRS, YFSETQ. This CDR3 is built from 17 residues. Trimming removed 0 bases from V and 0 bases from J; junction bases left unmatched: 8.

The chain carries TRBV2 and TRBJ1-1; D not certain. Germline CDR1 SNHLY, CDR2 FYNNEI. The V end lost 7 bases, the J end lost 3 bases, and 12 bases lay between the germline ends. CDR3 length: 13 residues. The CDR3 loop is CASIWEADTEAFF. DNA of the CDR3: TGTGCCAGCATCTGGGAAGCTGACACTGAAGCTTTCTTT.

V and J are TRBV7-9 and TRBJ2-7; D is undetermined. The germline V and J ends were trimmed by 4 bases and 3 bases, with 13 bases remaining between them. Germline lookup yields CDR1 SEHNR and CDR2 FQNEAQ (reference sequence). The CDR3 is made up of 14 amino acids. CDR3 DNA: TGTGCCAGCAGCTCCACACCCGGCAACTACGAGCAGTACTTC. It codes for CASSSTPGNYEQYF.

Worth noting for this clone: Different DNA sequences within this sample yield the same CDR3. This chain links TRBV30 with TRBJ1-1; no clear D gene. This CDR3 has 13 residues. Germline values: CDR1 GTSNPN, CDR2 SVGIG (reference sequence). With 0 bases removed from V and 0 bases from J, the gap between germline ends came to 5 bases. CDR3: CAWSVRLNTEAFF. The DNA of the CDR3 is TGTGCCTGGAGTGTACGACTGAACACTGAAGCTTTCTTT.

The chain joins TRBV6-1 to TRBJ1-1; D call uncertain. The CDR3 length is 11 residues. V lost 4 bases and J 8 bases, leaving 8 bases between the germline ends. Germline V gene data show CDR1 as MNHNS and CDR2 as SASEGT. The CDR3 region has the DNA TGTGCCAGCAGTGTATGGGAAGAAGCTTTCTTT. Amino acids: CASSVWEEAFF.

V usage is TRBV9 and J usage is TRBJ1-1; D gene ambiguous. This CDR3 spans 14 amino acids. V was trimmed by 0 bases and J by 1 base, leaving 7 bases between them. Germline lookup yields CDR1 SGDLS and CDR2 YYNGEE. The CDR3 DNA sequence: TGTGCCAGCAGCGTAGCTTGGGGGAACACTGAAGCTTTCTTT. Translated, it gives CASSVAWGNTEAFF.

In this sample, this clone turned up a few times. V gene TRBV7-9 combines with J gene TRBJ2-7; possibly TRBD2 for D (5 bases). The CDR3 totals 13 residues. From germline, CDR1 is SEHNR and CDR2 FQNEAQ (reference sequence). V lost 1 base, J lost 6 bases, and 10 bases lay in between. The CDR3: CASSLGSVTEQYF. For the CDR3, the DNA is TGTGCCAGCAGCTTAGGTAGCGTCACCGAGCAGTACTTC. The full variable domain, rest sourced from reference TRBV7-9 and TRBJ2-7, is DTGVSQNPRHKITKRGQNVTFRCDPISEHNRLYWYRQTLGQGPEFLTYFQNEAQLEKSRLLSDRFSAERPKGSFSTLEIQRTEQGDSAMYLCASSLGSVTEQYFGPGTRLTVT.

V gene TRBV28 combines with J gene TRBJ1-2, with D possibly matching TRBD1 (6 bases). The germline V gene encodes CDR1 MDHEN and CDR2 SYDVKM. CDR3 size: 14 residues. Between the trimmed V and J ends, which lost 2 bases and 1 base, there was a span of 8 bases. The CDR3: CASSLQGINYGYTF. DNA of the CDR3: TGTGCCAGCAGTTTACAGGGGATTAACTATGGCTACACCTTC.

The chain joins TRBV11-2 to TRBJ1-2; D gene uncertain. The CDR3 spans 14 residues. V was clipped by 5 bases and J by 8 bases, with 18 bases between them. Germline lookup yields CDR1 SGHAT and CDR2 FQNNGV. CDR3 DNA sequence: TGTGCCAGCAGCGAGGCCGGGCGCGGACGAGGCTACACCTTC. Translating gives CASSEAGRGRGYTF.

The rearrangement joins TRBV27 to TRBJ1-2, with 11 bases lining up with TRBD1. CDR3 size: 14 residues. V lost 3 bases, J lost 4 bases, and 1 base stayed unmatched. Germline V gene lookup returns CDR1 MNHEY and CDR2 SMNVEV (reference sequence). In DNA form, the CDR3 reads TGTGCCAGCAGTTTTGGGACAGGGGGCTATGGCTACACCTTC. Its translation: CASSFGTGGYGYTF.

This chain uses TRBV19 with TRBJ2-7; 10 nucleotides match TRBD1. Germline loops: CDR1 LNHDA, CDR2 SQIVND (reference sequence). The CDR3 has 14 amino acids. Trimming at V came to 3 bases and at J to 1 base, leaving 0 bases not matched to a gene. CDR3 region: CASSMGQGSYEQYF. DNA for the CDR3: TGTGCCAGTAGTATGGGACAGGGGTCCTACGAGCAGTACTTC.

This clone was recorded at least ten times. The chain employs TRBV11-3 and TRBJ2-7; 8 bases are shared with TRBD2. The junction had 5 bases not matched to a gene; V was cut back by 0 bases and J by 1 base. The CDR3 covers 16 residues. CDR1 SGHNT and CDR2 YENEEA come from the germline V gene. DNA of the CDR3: TGTGCCAGCAGCTTAGATGGCCGCGGGGGGTCCTACGAGCAGTACTTC. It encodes CASSLDGRGGSYEQYF.

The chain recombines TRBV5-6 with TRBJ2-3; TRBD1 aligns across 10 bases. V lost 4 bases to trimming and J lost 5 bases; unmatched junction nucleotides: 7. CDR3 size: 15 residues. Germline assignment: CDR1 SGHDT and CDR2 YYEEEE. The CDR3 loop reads CASSTDRGPRDTQYF. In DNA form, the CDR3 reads TGTGCCAGCAGCACAGACAGGGGGCCTCGAGATACGCAGTATTTT.

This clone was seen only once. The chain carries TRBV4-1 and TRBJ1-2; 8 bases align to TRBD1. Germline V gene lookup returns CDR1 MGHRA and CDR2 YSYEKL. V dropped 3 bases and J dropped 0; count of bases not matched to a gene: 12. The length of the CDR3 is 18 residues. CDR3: CASSHPGGQATSNYGYTF. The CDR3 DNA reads TGCGCCAGCAGCCACCCGGGGGGACAGGCGACCTCTAACTATGGCTACACCTTC.

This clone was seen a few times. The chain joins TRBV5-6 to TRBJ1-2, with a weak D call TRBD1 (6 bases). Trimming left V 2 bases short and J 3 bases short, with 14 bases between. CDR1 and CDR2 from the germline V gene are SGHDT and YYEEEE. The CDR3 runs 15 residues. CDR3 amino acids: CASSFYSTGHYGYTF. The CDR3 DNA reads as TGTGCCAGCAGCTTTTACTCGACAGGTCACTATGGCTACACCTTC.

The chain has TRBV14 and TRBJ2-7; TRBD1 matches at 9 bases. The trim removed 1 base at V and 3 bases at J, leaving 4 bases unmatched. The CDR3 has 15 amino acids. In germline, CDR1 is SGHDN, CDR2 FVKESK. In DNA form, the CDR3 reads TGTGCCAGCAGCCAAGCAACAGGGGGCTACTACGAGCAGTACTTC. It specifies CASSQATGGYYEQYF.

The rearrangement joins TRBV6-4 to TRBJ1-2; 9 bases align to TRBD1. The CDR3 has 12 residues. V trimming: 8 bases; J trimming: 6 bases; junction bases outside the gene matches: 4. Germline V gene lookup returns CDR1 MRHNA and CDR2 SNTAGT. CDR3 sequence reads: CASPRQGDGYTF. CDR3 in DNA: TGTGCCAGCCCGAGACAGGGGGATGGCTACACCTTC.

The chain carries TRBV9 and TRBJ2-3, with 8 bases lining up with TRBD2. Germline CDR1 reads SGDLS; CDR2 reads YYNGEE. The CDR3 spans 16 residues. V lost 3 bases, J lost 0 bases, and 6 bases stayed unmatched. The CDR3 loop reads CASSDTSGSSTDTQYF. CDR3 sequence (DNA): TGTGCCAGCAGCGACACTAGCGGATCAAGCACAGATACGCAGTATTTT.

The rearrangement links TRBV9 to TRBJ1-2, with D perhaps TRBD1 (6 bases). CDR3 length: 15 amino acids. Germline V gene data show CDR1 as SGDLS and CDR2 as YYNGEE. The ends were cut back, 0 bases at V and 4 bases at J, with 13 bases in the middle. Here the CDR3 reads CASSVGPRDTYGYTF. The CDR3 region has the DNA TGTGCCAGCAGCGTAGGGCCCCGGGACACCTATGGCTACACCTTC.

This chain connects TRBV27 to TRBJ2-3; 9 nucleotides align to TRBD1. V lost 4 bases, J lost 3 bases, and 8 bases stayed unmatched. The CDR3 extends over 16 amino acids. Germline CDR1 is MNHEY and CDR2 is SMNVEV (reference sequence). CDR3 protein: CASSYHRGLGTDTQYF. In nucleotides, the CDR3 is TGTGCCAGCAGTTACCACAGGGGGCTTGGGACAGATACGCAGTATTTT.

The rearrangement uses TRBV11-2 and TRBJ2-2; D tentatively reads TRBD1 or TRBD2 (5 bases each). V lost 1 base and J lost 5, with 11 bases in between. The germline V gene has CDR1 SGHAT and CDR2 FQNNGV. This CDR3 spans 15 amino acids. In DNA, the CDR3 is TGTGCCAGCAGCTTAGTGGGACGGAGGACCGGGGAGCTGTTTTTT. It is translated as CASSLVGRRTGELFF. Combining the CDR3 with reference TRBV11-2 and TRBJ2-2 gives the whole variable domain EAGVAQSPRYKIIEKRQSVAFWCNPISGHATLYWYQQILGQGPKLLIQFQNNGVVDDSQLPKDRFSAERLKGVDSTLKIQPAKLEDSAVYLCASSLVGRRTGELFFGEGSRLTVL.

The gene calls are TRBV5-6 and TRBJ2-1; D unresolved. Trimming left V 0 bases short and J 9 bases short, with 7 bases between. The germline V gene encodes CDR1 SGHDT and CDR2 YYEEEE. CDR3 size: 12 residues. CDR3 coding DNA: TGTGCCAGCAGCTTGGAGCGTGGTGAGCAGTTCTTC. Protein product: CASSLERGEQFF.

The CDR3 here is CARSLEGYYEQYF. CDR3 DNA sequence: TGTGCCAGAAGTCTCGAGGGCTACTACGAGCAGTACTTC. This chain uses TRBV7-5 with TRBJ2-7; the DNA was not compared with TRBD2, the D call given in the table. TRBV7-5 is a documented pseudogene. This CDR3 region has 13 residues.

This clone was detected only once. CDR3 protein: CASGQTNYGYTF. The CDR3 DNA reads TGTGCCAGTGGACAGACTAACTATGGCTACACCTTC. This chain links TRBV6-5 with TRBJ1-2; D might be TRBD1 (6 bases). The germline CDR1 and CDR2 sequences are MNHEY and SVGAGI. V was trimmed by 9 bases and J by 0 bases, leaving 8 bases between them. CDR3 length: 12 residues.

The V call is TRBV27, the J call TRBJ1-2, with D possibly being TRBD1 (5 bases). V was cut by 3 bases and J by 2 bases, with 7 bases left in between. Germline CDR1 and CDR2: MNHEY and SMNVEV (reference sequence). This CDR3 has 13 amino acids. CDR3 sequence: CASSFAGNYGYTF. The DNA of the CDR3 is TGTGCCAGCAGTTTCGCAGGGAACTATGGCTACACCTTC.

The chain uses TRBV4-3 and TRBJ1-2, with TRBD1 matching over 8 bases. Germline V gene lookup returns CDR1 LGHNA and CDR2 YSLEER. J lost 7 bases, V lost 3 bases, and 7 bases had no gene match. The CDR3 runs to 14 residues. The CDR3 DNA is TGCGCCAGCAGCCAGGAGACAGGGGTGGCTGGCTACACCTTC. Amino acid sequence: CASSQETGVAGYTF.

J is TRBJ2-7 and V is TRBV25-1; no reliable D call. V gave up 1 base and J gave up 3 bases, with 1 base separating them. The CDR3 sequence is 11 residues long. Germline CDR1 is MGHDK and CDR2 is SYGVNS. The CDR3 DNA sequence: TGTGCCAGCAGTGAATTCTACGAGCAGTACTTC. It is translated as CASSEFYEQYF.

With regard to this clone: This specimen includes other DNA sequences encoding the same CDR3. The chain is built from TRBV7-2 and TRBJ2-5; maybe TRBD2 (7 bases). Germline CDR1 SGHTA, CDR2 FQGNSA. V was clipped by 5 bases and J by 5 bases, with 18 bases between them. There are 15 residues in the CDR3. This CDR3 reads CASSPRQGRGETQYF. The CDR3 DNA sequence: TGTGCCAGCAGCCCCCGCCAGGGGAGGGGCGAGACCCAGTACTTC.